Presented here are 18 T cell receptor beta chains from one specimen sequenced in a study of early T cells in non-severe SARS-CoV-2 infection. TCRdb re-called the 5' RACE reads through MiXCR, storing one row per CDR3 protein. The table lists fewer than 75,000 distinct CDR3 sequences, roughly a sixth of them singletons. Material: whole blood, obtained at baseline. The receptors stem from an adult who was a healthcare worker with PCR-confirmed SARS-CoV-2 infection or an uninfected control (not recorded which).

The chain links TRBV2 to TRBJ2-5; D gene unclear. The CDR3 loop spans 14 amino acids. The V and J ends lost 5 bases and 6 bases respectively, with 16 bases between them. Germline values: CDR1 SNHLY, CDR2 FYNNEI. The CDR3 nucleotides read TGTGCCAGCAGTATCCCGGTCCCTCGCCAGACCCAGTACTTC. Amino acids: CASSIPVPRQTQYF.

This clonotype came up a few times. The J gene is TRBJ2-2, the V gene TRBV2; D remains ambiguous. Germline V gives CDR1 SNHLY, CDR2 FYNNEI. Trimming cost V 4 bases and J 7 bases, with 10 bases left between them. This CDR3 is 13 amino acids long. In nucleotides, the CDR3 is TGTGCCAGCAGTGTTGATACGGTCGGGGAGCTGTTTTTT. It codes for CASSVDTVGELFF. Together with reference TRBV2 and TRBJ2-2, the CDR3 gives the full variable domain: EPEVTQTPSHQVTQMGQEVILRCVPISNHLYFYWYRQILGQKVEFLVSFYNNEISEKSEIFDDQFSVERPDGSNFTLKIRSTKLEDSAMYFCASSVDTVGELFFGEGSRLTVL.

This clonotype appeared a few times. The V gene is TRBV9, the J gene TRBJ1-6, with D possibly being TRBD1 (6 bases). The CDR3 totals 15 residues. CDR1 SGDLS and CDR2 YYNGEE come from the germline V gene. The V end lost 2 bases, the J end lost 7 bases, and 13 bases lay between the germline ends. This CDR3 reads CASSVRSQGNSPLHF. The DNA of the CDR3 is TGTGCCAGCAGCGTCCGAAGCCAGGGGAATTCACCCCTCCACTTT.

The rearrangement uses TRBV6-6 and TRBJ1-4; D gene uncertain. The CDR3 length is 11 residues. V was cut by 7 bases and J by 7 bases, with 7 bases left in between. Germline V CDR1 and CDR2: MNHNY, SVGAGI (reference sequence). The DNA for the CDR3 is TGTGCCAGCACCCTTGGTGAAAAACTGTTTTTT. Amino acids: CASTLGEKLFF.

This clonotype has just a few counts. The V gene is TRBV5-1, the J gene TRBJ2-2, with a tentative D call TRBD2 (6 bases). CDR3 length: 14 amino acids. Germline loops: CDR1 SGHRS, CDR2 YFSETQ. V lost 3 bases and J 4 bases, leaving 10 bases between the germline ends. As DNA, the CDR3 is TGCGCCAGCAGCTCCCGGGAGACCACCGGGGAGCTGTTTTTT. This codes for CASSSRETTGELFF.

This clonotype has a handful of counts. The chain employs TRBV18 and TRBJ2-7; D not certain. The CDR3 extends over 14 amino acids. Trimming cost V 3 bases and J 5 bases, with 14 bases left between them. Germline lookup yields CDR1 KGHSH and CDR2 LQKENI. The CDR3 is CASSPGALRDEQYF. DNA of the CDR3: TGTGCCAGCTCACCGGGCGCCCTTCGCGACGAGCAGTACTTC.

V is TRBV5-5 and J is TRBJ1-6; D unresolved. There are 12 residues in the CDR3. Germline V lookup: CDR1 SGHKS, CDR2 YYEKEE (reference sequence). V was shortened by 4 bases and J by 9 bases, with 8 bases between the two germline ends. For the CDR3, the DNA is TGTGCCAGCAGCAGCCAAGCTTCACCCCTCCACTTT. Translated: CASSSQASPLHF.

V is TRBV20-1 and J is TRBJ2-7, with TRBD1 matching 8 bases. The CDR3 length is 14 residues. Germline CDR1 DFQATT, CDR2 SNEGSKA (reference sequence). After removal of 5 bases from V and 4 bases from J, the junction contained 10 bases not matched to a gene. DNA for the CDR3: TGCAGTGCTGGGAGCGGACAGGGTGGGTACGAGCAGTACTTC. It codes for CSAGSGQGGYEQYF.

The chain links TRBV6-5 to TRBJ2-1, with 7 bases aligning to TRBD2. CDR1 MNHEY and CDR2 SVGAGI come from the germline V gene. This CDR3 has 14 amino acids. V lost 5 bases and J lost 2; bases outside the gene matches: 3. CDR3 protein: CASSTGLTYNEQFF. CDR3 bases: TGTGCCAGCAGTACGGGACTAACCTACAATGAGCAGTTCTTC.

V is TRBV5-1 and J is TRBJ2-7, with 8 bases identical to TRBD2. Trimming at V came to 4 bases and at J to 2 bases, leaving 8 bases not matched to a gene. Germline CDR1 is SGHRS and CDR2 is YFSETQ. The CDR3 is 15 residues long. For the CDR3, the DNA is TGCGCCAGCAGCGGGACGAGCGGGAGAACCTACGAGCAGTACTTC. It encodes CASSGTSGRTYEQYF.

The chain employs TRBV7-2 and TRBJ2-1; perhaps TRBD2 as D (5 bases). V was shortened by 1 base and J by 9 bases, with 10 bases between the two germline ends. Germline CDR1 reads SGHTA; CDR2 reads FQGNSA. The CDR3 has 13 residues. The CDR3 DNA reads TGTGCCAGCAGCTTAGTATCGGGGTTTGAGCAGTTCTTC. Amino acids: CASSLVSGFEQFF.

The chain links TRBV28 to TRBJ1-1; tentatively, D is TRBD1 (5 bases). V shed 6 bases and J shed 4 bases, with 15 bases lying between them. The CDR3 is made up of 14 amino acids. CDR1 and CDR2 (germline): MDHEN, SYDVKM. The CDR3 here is CASRLIGAGTEAFF. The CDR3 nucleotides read TGTGCCAGCAGGCTCATCGGGGCAGGCACTGAAGCTTTCTTT.

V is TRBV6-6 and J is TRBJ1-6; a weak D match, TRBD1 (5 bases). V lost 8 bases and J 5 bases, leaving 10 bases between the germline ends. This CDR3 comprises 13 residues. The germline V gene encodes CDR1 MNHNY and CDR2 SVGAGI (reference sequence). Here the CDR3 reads CASLDRDNSPLHF. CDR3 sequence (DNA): TGTGCCAGCCTTGACAGAGATAATTCACCCCTCCACTTT.

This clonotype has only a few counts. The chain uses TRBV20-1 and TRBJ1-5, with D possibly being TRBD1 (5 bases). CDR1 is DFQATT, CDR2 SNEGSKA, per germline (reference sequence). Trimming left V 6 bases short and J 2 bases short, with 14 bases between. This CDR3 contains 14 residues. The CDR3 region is CSAGGGGGNQPQHF. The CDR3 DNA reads TGCAGTGCCGGGGGGGGAGGAGGCAATCAGCCCCAGCATTTT.

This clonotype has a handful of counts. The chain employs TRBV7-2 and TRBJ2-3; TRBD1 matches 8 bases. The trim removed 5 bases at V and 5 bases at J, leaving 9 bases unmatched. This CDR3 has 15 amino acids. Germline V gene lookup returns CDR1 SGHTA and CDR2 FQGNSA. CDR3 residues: CASSPRQGARDTQYF. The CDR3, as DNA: TGTGCCAGCAGCCCGCGGCAGGGGGCAAGAGATACGCAGTATTTT.

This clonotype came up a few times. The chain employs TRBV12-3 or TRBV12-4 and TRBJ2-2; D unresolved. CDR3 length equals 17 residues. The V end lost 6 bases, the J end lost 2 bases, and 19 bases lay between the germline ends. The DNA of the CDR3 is TGTGCCAGCAGCAAGGCAGGCGTCATCAGAAACACCGGGGAGCTGTTTTTT. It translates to CASSKAGVIRNTGELFF.

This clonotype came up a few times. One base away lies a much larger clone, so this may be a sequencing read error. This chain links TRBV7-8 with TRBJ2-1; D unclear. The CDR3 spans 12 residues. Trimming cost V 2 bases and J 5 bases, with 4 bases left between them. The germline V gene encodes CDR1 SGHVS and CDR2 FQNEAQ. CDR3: CASSLTDNEQFF. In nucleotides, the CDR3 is TGTGCCAGCAGCTTAACAGACAATGAGCAGTTCTTC.

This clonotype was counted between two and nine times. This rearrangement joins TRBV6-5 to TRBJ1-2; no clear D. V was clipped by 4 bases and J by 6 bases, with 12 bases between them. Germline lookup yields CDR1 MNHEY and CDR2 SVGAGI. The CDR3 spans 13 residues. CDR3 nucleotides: TGTGCCAGCAGTTTTCTGAACCGGCATGGCTACACCTTC. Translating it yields CASSFLNRHGYTF.